The entry below gives a single TCR beta chain sequence along with its context. The same CDR3 can be traced to other DNA sequences in this sample. V gave up 0 bases and J gave up 2 bases; unmatched junction bases: 4. Per the germline V gene, CDR1 is SGDLS and CDR2 is YYNGEE. The CDR3 runs to 15 residues. The treatment here: around 19 received Ad26.COV2.S at low or high dose, single or two shots; 5 received placebo; per-sample allocation not given. Day 63 after the first injection of vaccine or placebo was the sampling time. Data came from immunoSEQ multiplex PCR; TCRdb stores just in-frame clones and leaves some out. Among approximately 340,000 clones listed, roughly 85% were seen once. The data derive from a study of Ad26.COV2.S vaccination and SARS-CoV-2 variants. Study summary: Donor participated within the Ad26.COV2.S arm of the COV1001 trial.

The specimen comprised peripheral blood, sampled in a trial of Ad26.COV2.S vaccine versus placebo. The chain carries TRBV9 and TRBJ2-7, with TRBD2 matching over 8 bases. This clonotype was obtained from a person between 18 and 65 years old who received the Ad26.COV2.S COVID-19 vaccine or a placebo. DNA for the CDR3: TGTGCCAGCAGCGTAGGCGGGGGGACGGCCTACGAGCAGTACTTC. Translating it yields CASSVGGGTAYEQYF.